The T cell receptor (beta chain) under discussion was sequenced for a study of T cell responses to AZD1222 COVID-19 vaccine. Measured with immunoSEQ multiplex PCR; TCRdb has only the in-frame clones, and not every one. The profile covers some 190,000 clones, with 80% to 90% appearing a single time and 6% to 8% taken by the ten largest. This CDR3 comprises 13 residues. Germline CDR1 is SGHTA and CDR2 is FQGNSA. Trimming pared 2 bases from V and 4 bases from J, leaving 8 bases between. The gene calls are TRBV7-2 and TRBJ2-5; maybe TRBD1 (6 bases). This specimen consisted of peripheral blood, obtained on day 0 of AZD1222 vaccination. This clonotype originated in an adult in good health. For the CDR3, the DNA is TGTGCCAGCAGCTTATACAGGGCAGAGACCCAGTACTTC. Protein sequence: CASSLYRAETQYF.